A single T cell receptor beta chain is shown here with its context. This sample was taken from a study of monozygotic twins with cystic fibrosis. This CDR3 comprises 13 residues. CDR1 is SGHTA, CDR2 FQGNSA, per germline. V shed 4 bases and J shed 5 bases, with 11 bases lying between them. Profiled with immunoSEQ multiplex PCR; TCRdb holds only in-frame clones, not every one. The sample lists 30,000 to 45,000 clones; approximately 80% were seen once. Sequenced: blood. The J gene is TRBJ2-5, the V gene TRBV7-2; either TRBD1 or TRBD2 may supply D (5 bases each). The receptor was derived from a girl between 2 and 10 years old with cystic fibrosis. In DNA, the CDR3 is TGTGCCAGCAGCTCAGGGACGGTCGAGACCCAGTACTTC. It codes for CASSSGTVETQYF.